This T cell receptor beta chain was profiled in a study of lymphopenia after photon versus proton radiotherapy. Assay: immunoSEQ multiplex PCR; the TCRdb copy retains only in-frame clones and omits some. The data show approximately 29,000 clones, 84% seen once. Trimming cost V 5 bases and J 1 base; bases outside gene matches: 11. The CDR3 runs to 17 residues. Germline V lookup: CDR1 MDHEN, CDR2 SYDVKM. Whole-study findings and limits: Post-nadir diversity loss with photons came from oligoclonal expansion, particularly CD8+ Temra cells. Proton therapy kept repertoires fairly stable, unlike photons, which gained effector/memory cells. A bigger post-nadir fall in TCR diversity correlated inversely with survival time in deceased patients.

On this clone itself: Its specificity is not known.

The V call is TRBV28, the J call TRBJ1-5; the match to TRBD1 covers 7 bases. This receptor was identified in a woman in her 70s with pancreatic cancer. This specimen was peripheral blood, taken from a patient treated with proton-based radiotherapy. The CDR3: CASSLIGGIGSNQPQHF. The CDR3 bases are TGTGCCAGCAGTCTAATAGGGGGCATAGGAAGCAATCAGCCCCAGCATTTT.